This T cell receptor (beta chain) was sequenced in a study of regulatory T cells in long-lasting Graves disease. General study points: Persistent Graves' patients showed less TCR diversity than newly diagnosed patients showed.

Regarding time point: newly diagnosed GD, antithyroid drugs for less than 3 months. PBMC-derived RNA was used for the TCR library. The TCR beta library used iRepertoire HTBI primers with Arm-PCR amplification of CDR3. TCRdb analysed the multiplex PCR reads with MiXCR anew, one entry per CDR3 protein. The table has under 450,000 distinct CDR3 sequences, approximately 12% seen once. CDR1 and CDR2 from the germline V gene are MGHRA and YSYEKL. There are 15 residues in the CDR3. This clonotype has ten or more counts. As yet, its antigen is unknown. This sample also belongs to another study, concerning T cells in Graves' hyperthyroidism and ophthalmopathy. That study adds: The study used the HTBI primer set for a first-round RT-PCR of the TCR CDR3.

The sequence was obtained from a woman aged 18-30 years with Graves disease. The chain combines TRBV4-1 with TRBJ2-1; tentatively, D is TRBD1 (6 bases). The better agreement between TRBJ2-5 and the DNA end casts doubt on the J call. This material consisted of peripheral blood mononuclear cells (PBMCs), taken at new diagnosis, from a patient treated with antithyroid drugs. This chain's CDR3 is CASSQDPGVGETQYF. The CDR3 coding sequence is TGCGCCAGCAGCCAAGACCCAGGGGTAGGGGAGACCCAGTACTTC.